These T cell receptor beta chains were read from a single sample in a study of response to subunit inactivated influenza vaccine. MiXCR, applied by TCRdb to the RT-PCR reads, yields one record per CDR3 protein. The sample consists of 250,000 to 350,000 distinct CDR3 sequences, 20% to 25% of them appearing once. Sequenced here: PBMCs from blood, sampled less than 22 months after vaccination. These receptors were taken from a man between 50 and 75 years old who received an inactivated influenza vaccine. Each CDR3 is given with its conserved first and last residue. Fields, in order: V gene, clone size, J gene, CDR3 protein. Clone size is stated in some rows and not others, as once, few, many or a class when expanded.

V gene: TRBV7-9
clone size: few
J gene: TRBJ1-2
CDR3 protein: CASSSTGGAYGYTF

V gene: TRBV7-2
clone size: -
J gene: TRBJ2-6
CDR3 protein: CASRAGAPGANVLTF

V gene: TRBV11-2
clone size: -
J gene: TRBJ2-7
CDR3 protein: CASSLDIALGQYF

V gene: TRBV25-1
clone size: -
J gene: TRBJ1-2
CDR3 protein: CASSAGTGDYGYTF

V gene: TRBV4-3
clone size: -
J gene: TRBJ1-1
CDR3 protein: CASSQVVGVATEAFF

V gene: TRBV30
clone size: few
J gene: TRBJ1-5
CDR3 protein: CAWSVSGTGNYQPQHF

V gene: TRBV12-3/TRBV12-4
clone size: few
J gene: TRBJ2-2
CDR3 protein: CASRGGSGELFF

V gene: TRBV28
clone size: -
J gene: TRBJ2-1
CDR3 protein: CASSFPDSSAEQFF

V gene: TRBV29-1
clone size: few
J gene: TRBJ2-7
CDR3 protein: CSVGEGVGEQYF

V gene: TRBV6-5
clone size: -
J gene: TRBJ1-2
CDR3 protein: CASSFQGRGAGYGYTF

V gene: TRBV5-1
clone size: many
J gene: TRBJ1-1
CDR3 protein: CASSLGGQAEAFF

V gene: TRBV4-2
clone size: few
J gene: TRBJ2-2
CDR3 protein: CASSLGTGTSGELFF

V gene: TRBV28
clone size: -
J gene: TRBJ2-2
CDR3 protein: CASSPRRWELFF

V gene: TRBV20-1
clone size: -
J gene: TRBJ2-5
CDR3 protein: CSAAGTGGTQETQYF

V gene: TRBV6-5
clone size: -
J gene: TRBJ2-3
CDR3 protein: CASSYSGAGDRTDTQYF

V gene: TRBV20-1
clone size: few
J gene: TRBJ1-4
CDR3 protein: CSARGVIQGATNEKLFF

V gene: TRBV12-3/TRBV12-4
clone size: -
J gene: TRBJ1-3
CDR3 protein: CASSLLRDLSAGNTIYF

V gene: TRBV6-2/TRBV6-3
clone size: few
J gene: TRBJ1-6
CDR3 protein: CASSLDRELHF

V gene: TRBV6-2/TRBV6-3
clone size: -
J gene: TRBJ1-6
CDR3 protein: CASSYSRGSASPLHF

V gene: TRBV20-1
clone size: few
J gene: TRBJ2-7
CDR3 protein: CSARVATHSYEQYF

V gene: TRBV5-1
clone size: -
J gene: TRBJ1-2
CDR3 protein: CASTPLGRGGGYTF

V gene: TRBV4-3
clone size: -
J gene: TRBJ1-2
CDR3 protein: CASSQVDREYYGYTF